This is a list of T cell receptor beta chains from one sample in a study of identical twins. TCRdb analysed the 5' RACE reads with MiXCR anew, one entry per CDR3 protein. The data contain about 890,000 distinct CDR3 sequences, around an eighth of them singletons. This same sample was also part of a study on yellow fever vaccine responses in identical twins.

Sequencing was carried out using PBMCs. The receptors here all came from a woman between 18 and 29 years old in good health. Each CDR3 is given without its conserved first and last residue. Only some rows state a clone size, as once, few, many or a class for expanded clones.

clone_size	cdr3_length	v_call	j_call	cdr3_aa
few	10	TRBV24-1	TRBJ2-2	ATSANTGELF
few	12	TRBV13	TRBJ2-5	ASSQGQQQETQY
.	12	TRBV5-1	TRBJ1-2	ASSLETAAYGYT
few	12	TRBV12-3/TRBV12-4	TRBJ1-2	ASSLPPGGDGYT
.	13	TRBV7-7	TRBJ2-3	ASSLQAGNTDTQY
.	13	TRBV25-1	TRBJ1-2	ASSEVGTGVYGYT
.	13	TRBV13	TRBJ2-5	ASSFSAGGMETQY
.	13	TRBV18	TRBJ1-6	ASSPYGRDNSPLH
.	11	TRBV6-5	TRBJ1-1	ASSSSTALEAF
.	9	TRBV10-3	TRBJ2-5	AISDGLAQY
.	10	TRBV28	TRBJ2-7	ASRGLTYEQY
many	12	TRBV6-1	TRBJ2-2	ASSTYQDTGELF
many	14	TRBV2	TRBJ2-1	ASSEFASDTGNEQF
.	14	TRBV24-1	TRBJ2-3	ATSDYVGPERDTQY
few	13	TRBV20-1	TRBJ2-5	SALGTRQRQETQY
.	10	TRBV6-2/TRBV6-3	TRBJ1-1	ASSRDILGAF
.	16	TRBV20-1	TRBJ2-5	SARGNREFGTGGETQY
many	12	TRBV2	TRBJ1-1	ASSEDGRPIEAF
few	15	TRBV4-1	TRBJ2-5	ASSQATSGGSQETQY
.	13	TRBV5-5	TRBJ2-2	ASSKTGVDTGELF
many	11	TRBV11-2	TRBJ1-1	ASSTAGSTEAF
few	15	TRBV12-3/TRBV12-4	TRBJ2-4	ASSLSRGPLAKNIQY